The T cell receptor (beta chain) described here comes from a study of blood T cell repertoires in COVID-19. Background on the study: The United States, Italy and Spain were the sources of the acute and convalescent COVID-19 samples.

Produced via immunoSEQ multiplex PCR; TCRdb's table is partial and in-frame only. This sample has around 150,000 clones, with over 80% found just once. CDR1 SGHDT and CDR2 YYEEEE come from the germline V gene. V shed 0 bases, J shed 10 bases, and the junction held 9 bases outside the gene matches. CDR3 length: 16 amino acids. The source is a man between 60 and 75 years old with active or convalescent COVID-19. Sequences were obtained from peripheral blood. The chain employs TRBV5-6 and TRBJ1-6; 8 bases align to TRBD1. CDR3 DNA sequence: TGTGCCAGCAGCTTGGTCGGGACAGGTGTTCGGTCACCCCTCCACTTT. Amino acids: CASSLVGTGVRSPLHF.